These 3 T cell receptor beta chains were all obtained from the same sample, sequenced in a study of naive and memory T cell subsets. Two oligonucleotides, mixed equimolar, formed the beta constant-region primer covering TRBC1 and TRBC2. TCRdb reprocessed the UMI-ligation and nested PCR reads via MiXCR and lists one record per CDR3 protein. The sample shows roughly 140,000 distinct CDR3 sequences, approximately 15% of them seen only once. The sequenced sample consisted of naive CD4+ T cells from blood. These receptor sequences come from a human donor in good health.

This clonotype appeared a few times. The V call is TRBV6-2 or TRBV6-3, the J call TRBJ1-1; 7 positions agree with TRBD1. The CDR3 is 12 amino acids. Per the germline V gene, CDR1 is MNHEY and CDR2 is SVGEGT. Trimming took 5 bases from V and 5 from J; bases not matched to a gene: 2. In nucleotides, the CDR3 is TGTGCCAGCAGTCAGACAGGGACTGAAGCTTTCTTT. Translated: CASSQTGTEAFF.

The rearrangement links TRBV5-1 to TRBJ2-2; D unclear. Per the germline V gene, CDR1 is SGHRS and CDR2 is YFSETQ. Trimming removed 4 bases at V and 4 bases at J, with 17 bases between. This CDR3 is 16 amino acids long. The DNA for the CDR3 is TGCGCCAGCAGCCCCCCGCAGTTCCCGGTCACCGGGGAGCTGTTTTTT. This encodes CASSPPQFPVTGELFF.

The rearrangement joins TRBV19 to TRBJ2-7; the match to TRBD2 covers 7 bases. After removal of 3 bases from V and 4 bases from J, the junction contained 3 bases not matched to a gene. The CDR3 sequence is 13 residues long. From germline, CDR1 is LNHDA and CDR2 SQIVND (reference sequence). The CDR3 protein is CASSIELAYEQYF. Here the CDR3 DNA reads TGTGCCAGTAGTATCGAACTAGCGTACGAGCAGTACTTC.